The 30 T cell receptor beta chains listed next were all sequenced from one sample in a study of CD8+CD57+ T cells in acquired aplastic anemia. Genomic DNA served as template for TCR beta VDJ and CDR3 profiling. TCRdb reprocessed the reads via MiXCR and lists one record per CDR3 protein. The sample has about 190,000 distinct CDR3 sequences, 50% to 55% seen once; the top ten hold approximately 16%. Sequencing was done on a sample of sorted CD4+, CD8+, or CD8+CD57+ T cells (not recorded which) from PBMCs. The receptors stem from a human donor in good health, serving as a control.

The chain joins TRBV25-1 to TRBJ1-2, with D possibly being TRBD1 (5 bases). V lost 5 bases, J lost 6 bases, and 19 bases lay in between. This CDR3 comprises 15 residues. Germline CDR1 MGHDK, CDR2 SYGVNS. The CDR3 loop reads CASSLQGEGWHGYTF. In DNA, the CDR3 is TGTGCCAGCAGTCTCCAGGGAGAGGGCTGGCATGGCTACACCTTC.

This clonotype was seen a handful of times. A much larger clone lies a single base off, so this may be a read error. The conserved closing phenylalanine or tryptophan is absent in this CDR3, likely reflecting a read error. The CDR3 sequence: CASHSSLRSYNEQFS. The CDR3 bases are TGTGCCAGCCACTCTAGTTTAAGGTCCTACAATGAGCAGTTCTCC. The chain links TRBV12-3 or TRBV12-4 to TRBJ2-1; D gene uncertain. V dropped 8 bases and J dropped 1 base, with 15 bases sitting between them. This CDR3 has 15 amino acids.

This clonotype was seen repeatedly, ten times or more. The DNA of the CDR3 is TGTGCCAGCAGTTTGTCGACAGGGGGCGTAAAGAACACTGAAGCTTTCTTT. It codes for CASSLSTGGVKNTEAFF. This chain connects TRBV27 to TRBJ1-1; 10 bases fit TRBD1. CDR3 length: 17 residues. Germline V gene data show CDR1 as MNHEY and CDR2 as SMNVEV (reference sequence). V lost 3 bases and J lost 1; bases outside the gene matches: 8.

The chain employs TRBV20-1 and TRBJ1-4; D unresolved. The CDR3 spans 11 residues. Trimming cost V 4 bases and J 4 bases, with 4 bases left between them. Germline V lookup: CDR1 DFQATT, CDR2 SNEGSKA (reference sequence). The CDR3 DNA is TGCAGTGCTACGATTAATGAAAAACTGTTTTTT. Amino acids: CSATINEKLFF.

Concerning this clonotype itself: A junction end diverges from the germline sequence, so it may reflect a read error. This rearrangement joins TRBV10-2 to TRBJ2-7; 9 positions match TRBD1. The CDR3 extends over 15 amino acids. Per the germline V gene, CDR1 is WSHSY and CDR2 is SAAADI. Written as DNA, the CDR3 is TGCGCCAGCAGTTACCTCCCCGGGACAGGGAACGAGCTGTACTTC. Encoded protein: CASSYLPGTGNELYF.

The chain has TRBV5-1 and TRBJ1-2, with D tentatively TRBD1 (5 bases). This CDR3 spans 12 amino acids. Trimming removed 4 bases from V and 7 bases from J, with 11 bases in between. CDR1 SGHRS and CDR2 YFSETQ come from the germline V gene. CDR3 loop: CASSVDSSGYTF. In DNA, the CDR3 is TGCGCCAGCAGCGTTGACAGCTCTGGCTACACCTTC.

This clonotype was counted ten times or more. This chain links TRBV19 with TRBJ2-1; TRBD2 matches at 16 bases. The germline gives CDR1 LNHDA, CDR2 SQIVND (reference sequence). The CDR3 contains 19 residues. Losses at the gene ends were 1 base for V and 3 bases for J; bases not matched to a gene: 6. The CDR3 loop reads CASSIGGLAGGRLYNEQFF. The CDR3 bases are TGTGCCAGTAGTATAGGGGGACTAGCGGGGGGGCGTCTCTACAATGAGCAGTTCTTC.

Many counts were recorded for this clonotype. V usage is TRBV10-3 and J usage is TRBJ2-5, with TRBD1 identical over 8 bases. Unmatched junction bases numbered 8, after V lost 3 bases and J lost 2 bases. The CDR3 is 16 amino acids. Germline CDR1 is ENHRY and CDR2 is SYGVKD. The DNA for the CDR3 is TGTGCCATCAGTGACCCAAGGGGACAGGCTCAAGAGACCCAGTACTTC. As protein: CAISDPRGQAQETQYF.

The chain combines TRBV2 with TRBJ2-7; TRBD1 agrees at 8 bases. Germline CDR1 reads SNHLY; CDR2 reads FYNNEI. CDR3 size: 18 residues. Germline trimming cut 0 bases from V and 7 bases from J; bases unmatched to any gene: 17. As DNA, the CDR3 is TGTGCCAGCAGTGAAGCGCTCTTTGCCAGGGGGCATCATAAGGAGCAGTACTTC. Residues: CASSEALFARGHHKEQYF.

This clonotype was recorded at least ten times. The J gene is TRBJ1-6, the V gene TRBV3-1; TRBD1 aligns across 11 bases. Looked up from germline, CDR1 is LGHDT and CDR2 is YNNKEL (reference sequence). The CDR3 totals 15 residues. Trimming took 4 bases from V and 6 from J; bases not matched to a gene: 2. The CDR3 nucleotides are TGTGCCAGCAGCCTGGGGACAGGGGGTAATTCACCCCTCCACTTT. It yields the protein CASSLGTGGNSPLHF.

Ten or more counts support this clonotype. This sequence joins TRBV12-3 or TRBV12-4 and TRBJ1-5, with TRBD1 matching over 8 bases. CDR3 length: 14 amino acids. V lost 5 bases, J lost 6 bases, and 6 bases stayed unmatched. The CDR3 bases are TGTGCCAGCAGTCCACAGGGGGTCGGTCAGCCCCAGCATTTT. As protein: CASSPQGVGQPQHF.

V is TRBV15 and J is TRBJ1-1; D ambiguous. CDR1 is LNHNV, CDR2 YYDKDF, per germline (reference sequence). V was pared by 1 base and J by 1 base, with 10 bases between. This CDR3 comprises 15 residues. CDR3 residues: CATSRGVAANTEAFF. The CDR3 coding sequence is TGTGCCACCAGCAGAGGGGTGGCGGCGAACACTGAAGCTTTCTTT.

The chain uses TRBV20-1 and TRBJ2-2; possible D gene TRBD2, 6 bases. CDR1 and CDR2 from the germline V gene are DFQATT and SNEGSKA (reference sequence). This CDR3 spans 15 amino acids. Deletions cut 3 bases from V and 4 bases from J, with 15 bases between. CDR3 in amino acids: CSASRDARGTGELFF. The CDR3 nucleotides are TGCAGTGCTAGTCGAGATGCGCGGGGCACCGGGGAGCTGTTTTTT.

This clonotype appeared many times. CDR3 residues: CASSLQNTEAFF. CDR3 bases: TGTGCCAGCAGCTTACAGAACACTGAAGCTTTCTTT. The chain employs TRBV7-9 and TRBJ1-1; no firm D call. In germline, CDR1 is SEHNR, CDR2 FQNEAQ (reference sequence). The CDR3 runs to 12 residues. V lost 2 bases and J lost 1, with 2 bases in between.

The table lists this clonotype with many counts. The J gene is TRBJ1-1, the V gene TRBV3-1; D gene unclear. Trimming removed 1 base from V and 10 bases from J, with 10 bases in between. Germline V CDR1 and CDR2: LGHDT, YNNKEL (reference sequence). This CDR3 has 12 residues. The CDR3 DNA is TGTGCCAGCAGCCAAGTTCCAGGAGGAGCTTTCTTT. Translation gives CASSQVPGGAFF.

This rearrangement joins TRBV18 to TRBJ2-5; TRBD2 agrees at 12 bases. The CDR3 totals 15 residues. Germline V gives CDR1 KGHSH, CDR2 LQKENI. J lost 14 bases, V lost 3 bases, and 13 bases had no gene match. In nucleotides, the CDR3 is TGTGCCAGCTCACCGCCCTCTAGCGGGGGGGCCCCAGGTTACTTC. As protein: CASSPPSSGGAPGYF.

The CDR3 sequence: CSARDTTGGHETQYF. The CDR3 DNA reads TGCAGTGCTAGAGATACGACGGGGGGGCATGAGACCCAGTACTTC. J is TRBJ2-5 and V is TRBV20-1, with 8 bases matching TRBD2. J gave up 5 bases and V 0 bases, and 8 bases lay outside the gene matches. CDR3 length: 15 residues. The V gene's germline CDR1 is DFQATT and CDR2 SNEGSKA (reference sequence).

V usage is TRBV19 and J usage is TRBJ1-1; no firm D call. V was trimmed by 7 bases and J by 1 base, leaving 10 bases between them. The CDR3 has 13 amino acids. Germline-derived CDR1 and CDR2 are LNHDA and SQIVND (reference sequence). The chain's CDR3 is CASTQLPNTEAFF. CDR3 sequence (DNA): TGTGCCAGTACCCAATTACCGAACACTGAAGCTTTCTTT.

Concerning this clonotype: A much larger clone differs from this one at a single base, so this may be a read error. As the CDR3 is not closed by the conserved phenylalanine or tryptophan, this likely results from a read error. The genes are TRBV11-2 and TRBJ1-4; D unresolved. The germline gives CDR1 SGHAT, CDR2 FQNNGV. V dropped 5 bases and J dropped 3 bases, with 13 bases sitting between them. The CDR3 has 15 residues. The CDR3 loop is CASSPGQASNEKLFL. DNA of the CDR3: TGTGCCAGCAGCCCCGGGCAGGCCTCTAATGAAAAACTGTTTTTA.

Ten or more counts support this clonotype. The genes are TRBV6-5 and TRBJ1-2, with D unresolved. This CDR3 has 15 residues. The germline V gene has CDR1 MNHEY and CDR2 SVGAGI. Trimming pared 2 bases from V and 2 bases from J, leaving 12 bases between. CDR3 sequence reads: CASSYSAHLNYGYTF. CDR3 DNA: TGTGCCAGCAGTTACAGTGCTCATTTAAACTATGGCTACACCTTC.

This clonotype was observed many times. The genes are TRBV7-8 and TRBJ1-3; weak D call: TRBD1 (6 bases). CDR3 length: 16 amino acids. V lost 1 base, J lost 3 bases, and 13 bases lay in between. The germline V gene has CDR1 SGHVS and CDR2 FQNEAQ. The CDR3 spells CASSLGGGAYGNTIYF. The CDR3 DNA sequence: TGTGCCAGCAGCTTAGGTGGGGGGGCGTATGGAAACACCATATATTTT.

This clonotype was seen more than once but under ten times. The conserved phenylalanine or tryptophan normally closing the CDR3 is absent here, so this likely arose from a read error. It is unclear where the CDR3 begins or ends on the DNA, so no DNA is shown, and the CDR3 is as TCRdb lists it. V is TRBV25-1 and J is TRBJ2-7; TRBD1, the D gene given by the table, was not confirmed from the DNA. Germline V lookup: CDR1 MGHDK, CDR2 SYGVNS. The CDR3 extends over 13 residues, inclusive of both ends. The CDR3 loop is CASSESGAEERYL.

This clonotype was counted at least ten times. This chain links TRBV6-2 or TRBV6-3 with TRBJ2-7; perhaps TRBD2 as D (6 bases). Trimming stripped 5 bases from V and 4 bases from J, with 18 bases between. CDR1 is MNHEY and CDR2 is SVGEGT in the germline V gene. The CDR3 totals 15 residues. The CDR3 spells CASSDGGTGKYEQYF. The CDR3 coding sequence is TGTGCCAGCAGTGACGGAGGGACCGGGAAATACGAGCAGTACTTC.

The CDR3 here is CASSIGTLYGYTF. In DNA form, the CDR3 reads TGTGCCAGTAGTATCGGGACACTCTATGGCTACACCTTC. J is TRBJ1-2 and V is TRBV19; possibly TRBD1 for D (6 bases). The length of the CDR3 is 13 residues. V was trimmed by 3 bases and J by 4 bases, leaving 9 bases between them. CDR1 and CDR2 (germline): LNHDA, SQIVND (reference sequence).

The chain couples TRBV29-1 to TRBJ2-7; D is unresolved. The length of the CDR3 is 12 residues. Trimming removed 3 bases from V and 2 bases from J, with 8 bases in between. CDR1 is SQVTM and CDR2 is ANQGSEA in the germline V gene. CDR3 protein: CSVESGAYEQYF. The DNA for the CDR3 is TGCAGCGTTGAGTCGGGCGCCTACGAGCAGTACTTC.

The chain combines TRBV3-1 with TRBJ2-5, with 7 positions matching TRBD1. The length of the CDR3 is 13 residues. V was pared by 4 bases and J by 5 bases, with 4 bases of the junction left unmatched. Looked up from germline, CDR1 is LGHDT and CDR2 is YNNKEL (reference sequence). The CDR3 spells CASSRQGSETQYF. CDR3 coding DNA: TGTGCCAGCAGCCGACAGGGAAGTGAGACCCAGTACTTC.

The V gene is TRBV10-3, the J gene TRBJ2-5; tentative D call: TRBD2 (6 bases). Germline assignment: CDR1 ENHRY and CDR2 SYGVKD. V was cut by 2 bases and J by 3 bases, with 10 bases left in between. The CDR3 is 14 amino acids. For the CDR3, the DNA is TGTGCCATCAGTGAGACGGGACTGAAAGAGACCCAGTACTTC. Amino acids: CAISETGLKETQYF.

The chain links TRBV25-1 to TRBJ1-2, with D perhaps matching TRBD1 (5 bases). The germline V gene encodes CDR1 MGHDK and CDR2 SYGVNS. This CDR3 comprises 14 residues. V lost 1 base, J lost 5 bases, and 11 bases lay in between. CDR3 coding DNA: TGTGCCAGCAGTGAATCGGGGGGTGTTTATGGCTACACCTTC. This translates into CASSESGGVYGYTF.

In its sample, this clonotype was seen many times. The rearrangement links TRBV11-2 to TRBJ2-3, with 8 positions matching TRBD2. The length of the CDR3 is 18 residues. Germline loops: CDR1 SGHAT, CDR2 FQNNGV. V trimming: 4 bases; J trimming: 2 bases; junction bases outside the gene matches: 14. The CDR3 is CASSSPSGGWYHTDTQYF. In DNA form, the CDR3 reads TGTGCCAGCAGCTCACCAAGCGGGGGATGGTATCACACAGATACGCAGTATTTT.

The rearrangement joins TRBV20-1 to TRBJ1-5, with a possible D match to TRBD1 (5 bases). In germline, CDR1 is DFQATT, CDR2 SNEGSKA (reference sequence). Deletions cut 1 base from V and 4 bases from J, with 8 bases between. The CDR3 length is 13 residues. Here the CDR3 reads CSARVAGNQPQHF. CDR3 in DNA: TGCAGTGCTAGAGTTGCAGGGAATCAGCCCCAGCATTTT.